This is a list of T cell receptor beta chains from one sample in a study of OX40 agonist ivuxolimab in advanced cancers. Measured with immunoSEQ multiplex PCR; TCRdb has only the in-frame clones, and not every one. This sample has around 65,000 clones, with approximately 86% found just once. The material sequenced was CD4+ or CD8+ T cells sorted from blood, taken in a trial of the OX40 agonist ivuxolimab. These TCRs come from an adult with an advanced solid tumor such as melanoma, head and neck, liver or kidney cancer. Both conserved end residues are trimmed from each CDR3. The order of the fields is CDR3 protein, V gene, clone size. Not every row has a clone size; where given, it reads once, few, many or a size class.

SVEDGRRTHEQY	TRBV29-1	NA
ASSEALGVGELF	TRBV6-1	NA
SAPNRNEQF	TRBV20-1	few
ASSYKGFGQPQH	TRBV6-5	NA
SARRQVEAF	TRBV20-1	NA
ASRLEGLAGVRGKF	TRBV12-2	NA
ASSPPRGAGEAF	TRBV18	NA
ASSQGNEQF	TRBV7-7	NA
ASSQEPGSTSNQPQH	TRBV4-1	NA
ASSVGTEHNSPLH	TRBV6-6	NA
ASSLPSTDTQY	TRBV5-1	NA
ASRIRRESYEQY	TRBV6-6	NA
ASSIVAGNYGYT	TRBV19	NA
ASSSGDPVQY	TRBV11-3	NA
ASRRGDRDYGYT	TRBV28	NA
ATSRDNKANYGYT	TRBV15	NA
ASSPHTGDSGANVLT	TRBV19	few
ASSLVHSGGYEQY	TRBV11-2	once
ASSLIGGYNEQF	TRBV28	NA
ASSFRQGVIQPQH	TRBV28	NA